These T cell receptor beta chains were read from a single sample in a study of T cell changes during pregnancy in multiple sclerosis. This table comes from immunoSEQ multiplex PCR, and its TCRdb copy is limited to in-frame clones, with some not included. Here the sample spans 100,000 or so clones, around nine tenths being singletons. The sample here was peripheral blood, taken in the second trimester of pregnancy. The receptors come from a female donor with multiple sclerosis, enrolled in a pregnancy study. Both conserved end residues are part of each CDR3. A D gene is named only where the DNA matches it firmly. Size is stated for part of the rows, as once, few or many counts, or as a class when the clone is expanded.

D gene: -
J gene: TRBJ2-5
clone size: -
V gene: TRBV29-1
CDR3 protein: CSAFEGGRVQETQYF
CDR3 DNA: TGCAGCGCCTTCGAGGGGGGGAGGGTACAAGAGACCCAGTACTTC

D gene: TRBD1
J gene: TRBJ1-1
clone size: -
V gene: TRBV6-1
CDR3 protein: CASMNTGARDTEAFF
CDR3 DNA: TGTGCCAGCATGAATACAGGGGCCCGGGACACTGAAGCTTTCTTT

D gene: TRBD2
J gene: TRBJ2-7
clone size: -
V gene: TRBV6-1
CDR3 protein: CASSEGGTIYEQYF
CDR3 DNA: TGTGCCAGCAGTGAGGGGGGGACTATCTACGAGCAGTACTTC

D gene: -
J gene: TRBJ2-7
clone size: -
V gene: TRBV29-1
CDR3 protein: CSVRVISYEQYF
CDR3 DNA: TGCAGCGTTCGAGTTATCTCCTACGAGCAGTACTTC

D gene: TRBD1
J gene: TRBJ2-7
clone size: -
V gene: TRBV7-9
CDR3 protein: CASSIRTGLSYEQYF
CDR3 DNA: TGTGCCAGCAGCATAAGGACAGGGCTCTCCTACGAGCAGTACTTC

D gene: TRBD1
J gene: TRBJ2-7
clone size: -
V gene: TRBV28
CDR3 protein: CASRGTGPPYEQYF
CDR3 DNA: TGTGCCAGCAGGGGGACAGGCCCCCCCTACGAGCAGTACTTC

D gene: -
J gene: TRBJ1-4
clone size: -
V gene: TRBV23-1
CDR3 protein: CASSQSGQGEKLFF
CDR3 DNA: TGCGCCAGCAGTCAATCCGGGCAGGGGGAAAAACTGTTTTTT

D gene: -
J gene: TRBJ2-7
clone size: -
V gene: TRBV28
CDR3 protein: CASSPTSDTYEQYF
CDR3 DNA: TGTGCCAGCAGTCCCACATCAGATACCTACGAGCAGTACTTC

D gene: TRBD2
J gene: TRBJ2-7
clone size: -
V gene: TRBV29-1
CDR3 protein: CSVERGLAGGSEQYF
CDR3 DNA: TGCAGCGTTGAACGGGGACTAGCGGGAGGCTCCGAGCAGTACTTC

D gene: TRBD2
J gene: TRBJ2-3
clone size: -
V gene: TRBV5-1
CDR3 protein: CASSLGGTSGVADTQYF
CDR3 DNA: TGCGCCAGCAGCTTGGGAGGGACTAGCGGGGTCGCAGATACGCAGTATTTT

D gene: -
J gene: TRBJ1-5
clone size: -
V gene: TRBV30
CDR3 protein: CAGGQGSSNQPQHF
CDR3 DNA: TGTGCCGGAGGGCAGGGTTCTAGCAATCAGCCCCAGCATTTT

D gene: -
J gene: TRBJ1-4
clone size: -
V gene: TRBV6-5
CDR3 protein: CASSYTGGVNEKLFF
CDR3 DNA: TGTGCCAGCAGTTACACGGGGGGCGTCAATGAAAAACTGTTTTTT

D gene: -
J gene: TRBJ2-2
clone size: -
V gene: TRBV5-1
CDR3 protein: CASSLGLVGELFF
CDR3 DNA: TGCGCCAGCAGCTTGGGGTTAGTCGGGGAGCTGTTTTTT

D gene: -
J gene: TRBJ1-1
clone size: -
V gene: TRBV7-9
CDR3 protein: CASSPIPGVTEAFF
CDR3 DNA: TGTGCCAGCAGCCCCATTCCAGGGGTTACTGAAGCTTTCTTT

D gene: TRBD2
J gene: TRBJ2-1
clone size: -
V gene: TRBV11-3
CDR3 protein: CASSPQGGGSSYNEQFF
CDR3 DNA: TGTGCCAGCAGCCCCCAAGGCGGGGGGAGCTCCTACAATGAGCAGTTCTTC

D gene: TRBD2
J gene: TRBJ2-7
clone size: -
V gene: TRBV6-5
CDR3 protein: CASSFLGLAGDEQYF
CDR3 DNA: TGTGCCAGCAGTTTCCTAGGACTAGCGGGAGACGAGCAGTACTTC

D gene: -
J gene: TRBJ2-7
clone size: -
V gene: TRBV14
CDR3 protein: CASSHRVGSGDEQYF
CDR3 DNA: TGTGCCAGCAGCCACAGGGTCGGATCTGGCGACGAGCAGTACTTC

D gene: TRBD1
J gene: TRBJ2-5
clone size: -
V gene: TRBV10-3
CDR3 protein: CAISALGQGEETQYF
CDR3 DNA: TGTGCCATCAGTGCGTTAGGACAGGGGGAAGAGACCCAGTACTTC

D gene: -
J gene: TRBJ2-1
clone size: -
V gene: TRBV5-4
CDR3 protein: CASSLVGPYNEQFF
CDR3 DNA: TGTGCCAGCAGCTTGGTTGGGCCTTACAATGAGCAGTTCTTC

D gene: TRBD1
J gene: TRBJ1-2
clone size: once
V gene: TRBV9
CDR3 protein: CASSASDRLLYGYTF
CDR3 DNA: TGTGCCAGCAGCGCCTCGGACAGGCTTCTCTATGGCTACACCTTC

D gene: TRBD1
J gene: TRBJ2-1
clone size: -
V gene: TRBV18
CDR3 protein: CASSRTGAYNEQFF
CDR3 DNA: TGTGCCAGCTCAAGGACAGGGGCCTACAATGAGCAGTTCTTC

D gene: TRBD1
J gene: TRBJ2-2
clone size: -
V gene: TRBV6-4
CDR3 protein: CASSEAGGTGELFF
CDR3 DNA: TGTGCCAGCAGTGAGGCAGGGGGCACCGGGGAGCTGTTTTTT

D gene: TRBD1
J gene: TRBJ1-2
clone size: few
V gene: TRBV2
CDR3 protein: CASSRGTGGLYTF
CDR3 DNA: TGTGCCAGCAGCCGCGGGACAGGGGGCCTTTACACCTTC

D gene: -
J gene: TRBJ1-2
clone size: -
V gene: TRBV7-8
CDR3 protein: CASSEPAGGHGYTF
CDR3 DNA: TGTGCCAGCAGCGAGCCCGCGGGGGGCCATGGCTACACCTTC

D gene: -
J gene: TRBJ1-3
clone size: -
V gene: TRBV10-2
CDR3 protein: CASMTDRTPSGNTIYF
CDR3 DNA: TGCGCCAGCATGACTGACAGGACACCTTCTGGAAACACCATATATTTT

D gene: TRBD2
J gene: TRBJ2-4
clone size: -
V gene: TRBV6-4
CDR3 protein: CASKRAPSGRAPVMNIQYF
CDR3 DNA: TGTGCCAGCAAACGCGCTCCTAGCGGGAGGGCCCCAGTGATGAACATTCAGTACTTC

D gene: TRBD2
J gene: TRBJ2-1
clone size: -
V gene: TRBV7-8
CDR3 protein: CASSLRPSGDGRNEQFF
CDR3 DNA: TGTGCCAGCAGCTTACGGCCTAGCGGAGACGGGCGTAATGAGCAGTTCTTC

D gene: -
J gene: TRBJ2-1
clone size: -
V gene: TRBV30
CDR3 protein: CAWSGSGSNEQFF
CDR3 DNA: TGTGCCTGGAGTGGGTCGGGGTCGAATGAGCAGTTCTTC

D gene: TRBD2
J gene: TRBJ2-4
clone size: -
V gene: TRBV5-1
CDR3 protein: CASSPAGTSGGLPQYF
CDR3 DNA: TGCGCCAGCAGCCCAGCCGGGACTAGCGGGGGGCTTCCTCAGTACTTC

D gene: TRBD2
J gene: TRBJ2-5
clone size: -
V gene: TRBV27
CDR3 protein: CASSSGQGTGLAGRKTQYF
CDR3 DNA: TGTGCCAGCAGTTCCGGACAGGGCACGGGACTAGCGGGTCGTAAGACCCAGTACTTC

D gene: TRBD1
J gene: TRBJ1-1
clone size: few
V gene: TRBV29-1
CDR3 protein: CSVIGQGASEAFF
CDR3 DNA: TGCAGCGTGATAGGACAGGGGGCGTCTGAAGCTTTCTTT

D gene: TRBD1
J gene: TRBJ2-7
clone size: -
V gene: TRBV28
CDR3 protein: CASSSGQGDEQYF
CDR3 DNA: TGTGCCAGCAGTTCGGGACAGGGTGACGAGCAGTACTTC

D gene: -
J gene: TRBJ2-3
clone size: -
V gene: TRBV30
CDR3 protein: CAWSLDTQYF
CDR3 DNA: TGTGCCTGGAGTCTGGATACGCAGTATTTT

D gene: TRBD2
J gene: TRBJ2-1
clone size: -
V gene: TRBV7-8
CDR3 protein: CASSSGLAAENEQFF
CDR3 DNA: TGTGCCAGCAGCTCGGGACTAGCGGCTGAAAATGAGCAGTTCTTC

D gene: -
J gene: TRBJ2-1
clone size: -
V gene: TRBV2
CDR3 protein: CASSEKLEYEQFF
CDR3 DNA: TGTGCCAGCAGTGAAAAACTAGAGTATGAGCAGTTCTTC

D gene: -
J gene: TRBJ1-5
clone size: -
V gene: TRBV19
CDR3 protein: CASSSLERAFGNQPQHF
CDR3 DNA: TGTGCCAGTAGTTCCCTCGAGAGGGCCTTCGGCAATCAGCCCCAGCATTTT

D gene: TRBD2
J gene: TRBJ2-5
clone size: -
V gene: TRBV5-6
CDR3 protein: CASSSTLLLAGVQETQYF
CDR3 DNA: TGTGCCAGCAGCTCCACGTTACTACTAGCGGGGGTACAAGAGACCCAGTACTTC

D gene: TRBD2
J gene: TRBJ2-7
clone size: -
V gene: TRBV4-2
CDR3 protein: CASSQELAAAYEQYF
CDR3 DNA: TGTGCCAGCAGCCAAGAACTAGCGGCCGCCTACGAGCAGTACTTC

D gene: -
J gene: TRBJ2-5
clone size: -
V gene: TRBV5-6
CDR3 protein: CASSPVGRGEETQYF
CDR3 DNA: TGTGCCAGCAGCCCAGTGGGCAGGGGAGAAGAGACCCAGTACTTC

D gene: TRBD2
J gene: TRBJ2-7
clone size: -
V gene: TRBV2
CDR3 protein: CASSLREGVHEQYF
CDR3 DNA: TGTGCCAGCAGTCTACGGGAGGGTGTCCACGAGCAGTACTTC

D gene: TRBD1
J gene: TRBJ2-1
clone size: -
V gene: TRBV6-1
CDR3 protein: CASRDRTGAYNEQFF
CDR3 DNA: TGTGCCAGCAGGGACCGGACAGGGGCCTACAATGAGCAGTTCTTC

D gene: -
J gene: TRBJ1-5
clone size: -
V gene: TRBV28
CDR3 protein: CAAREAVNQPQHF
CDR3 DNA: TGTGCCGCCCGGGAGGCGGTCAATCAGCCCCAGCATTTT

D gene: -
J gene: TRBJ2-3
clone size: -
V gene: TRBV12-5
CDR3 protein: CASGLSPSRGYTDTQYF
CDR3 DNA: TGTGCTAGTGGTTTGTCCCCCTCCCGGGGGTACACAGATACGCAGTATTTT

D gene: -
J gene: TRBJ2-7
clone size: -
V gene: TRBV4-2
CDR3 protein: CASSQESSYEQYF
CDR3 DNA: TGTGCCAGCAGCCAAGAGAGCTCCTACGAGCAGTACTTC

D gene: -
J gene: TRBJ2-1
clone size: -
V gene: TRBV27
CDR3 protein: CASSSGGPWNEQFF
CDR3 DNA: TGTGCCAGCAGTTCGGGGGGCCCTTGGAATGAGCAGTTCTTC

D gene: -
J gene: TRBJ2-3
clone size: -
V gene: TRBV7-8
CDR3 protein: CASSLAAAGRYTDTQYF
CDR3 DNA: TGTGCCAGCAGCTTAGCGGCGGCCGGTCGCTACACAGATACGCAGTATTTT

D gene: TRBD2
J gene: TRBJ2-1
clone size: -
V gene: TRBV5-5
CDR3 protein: CASSYSGSYHNEQFF
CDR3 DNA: TGTGCCAGCAGCTACAGCGGGAGCTACCACAATGAGCAGTTCTTC

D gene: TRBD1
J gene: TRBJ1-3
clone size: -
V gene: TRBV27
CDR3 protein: CASRKQGALGNTIYF
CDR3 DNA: TGTGCCAGCAGAAAACAGGGGGCCCTAGGAAACACCATATATTTT

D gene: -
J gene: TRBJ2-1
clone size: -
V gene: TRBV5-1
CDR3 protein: CASSLEVGTSYNEQFF
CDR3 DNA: TGCGCCAGCAGCTTGGAAGTGGGGACTTCCTACAATGAGCAGTTCTTC

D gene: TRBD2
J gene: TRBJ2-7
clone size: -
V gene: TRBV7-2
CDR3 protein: CASSLVVSGSVEQYF
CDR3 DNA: TGTGCCAGCAGCTTAGTGGTTAGCGGGAGTGTTGAGCAGTACTTC

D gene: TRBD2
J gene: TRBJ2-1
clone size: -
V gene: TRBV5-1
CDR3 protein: CASRVGGSYNEQFF
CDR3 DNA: TGCGCCAGCAGGGTGGGAGGGTCCTACAATGAGCAGTTCTTC

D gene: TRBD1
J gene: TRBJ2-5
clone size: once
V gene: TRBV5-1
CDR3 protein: CASSSDRGPQETQYF
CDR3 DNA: TGCGCCAGCAGCTCCGACAGGGGCCCCCAAGAGACCCAGTACTTC

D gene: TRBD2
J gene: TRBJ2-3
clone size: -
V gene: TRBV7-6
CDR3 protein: CASSLGTSSSTDTQYF
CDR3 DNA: TGTGCCAGCAGCTTAGGGACTAGCTCGAGCACAGATACGCAGTATTTT

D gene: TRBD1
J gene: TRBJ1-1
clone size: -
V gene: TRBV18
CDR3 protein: CASSQDRATEAFF
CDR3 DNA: TGTGCCAGCTCACAGGACAGGGCGACTGAAGCTTTCTTT

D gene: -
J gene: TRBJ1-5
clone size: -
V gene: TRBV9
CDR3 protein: CASSVVRGVSNQPQHF
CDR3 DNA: TGTGCCAGCAGCGTAGTTAGGGGCGTCAGCAATCAGCCCCAGCATTTT

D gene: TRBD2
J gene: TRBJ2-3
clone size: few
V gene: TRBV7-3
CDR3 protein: CASSSSGRDTDTQYF
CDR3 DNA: TGTGCCAGCAGCTCTAGCGGGAGAGACACAGATACGCAGTATTTT

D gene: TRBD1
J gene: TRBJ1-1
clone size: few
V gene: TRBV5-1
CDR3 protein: CASSKTGSTEAFF
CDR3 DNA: TGCGCCAGCAGCAAGACAGGGTCCACTGAAGCTTTCTTT

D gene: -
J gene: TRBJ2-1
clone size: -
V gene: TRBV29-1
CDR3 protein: CSVARGGNYNEQFF
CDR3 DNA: TGCAGCGTTGCCCGAGGGGGAAACTACAATGAGCAGTTCTTC

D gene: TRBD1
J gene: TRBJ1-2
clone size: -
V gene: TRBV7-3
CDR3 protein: CASSKDPGGGYTF
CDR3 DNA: TGTGCCAGCAGCAAAGACCCAGGGGGTGGCTACACCTTC

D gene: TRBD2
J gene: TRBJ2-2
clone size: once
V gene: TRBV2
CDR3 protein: CASISGVNTGELFF
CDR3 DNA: TGTGCCAGCATTAGCGGGGTCAACACCGGGGAGTTGTTTTTT